This is a list of T cell receptor beta chains from one sample in a study of cytomegalovirus exposure and HLA in healthy donors. Only in-frame clones appear in the TCRdb table, and some are missing; sequencing was by immunoSEQ multiplex PCR. The repertoire holds some 210,000 clones, about four fifths seen once, with around 9.6% in the top ten. What was sequenced was PBMCs. The receptors stem from a woman between 50 and 59 years old in good health and CMV-seropositive. CDR3s include the opening cysteine and the closing phenylalanine or tryptophan. D genes are given only for firm matches. A clone size is listed for some rows: how often the clone was seen (once, few, many), or a class if it is expanded.

d_call,v_call,j_call,clone_size,cdr3_nt,cdr3_aa
-,TRBV5-8,TRBJ2-2,-,TGTGCCAGCAGCTCCACTGCAAACGGGGAGCTGTTTTTT,CASSSTANGELFF
-,TRBV7-9,TRBJ2-3,-,TGTGCCAGCAGCGAACAACTATTAGATACGCAGTATTTT,CASSEQLLDTQYF
-,TRBV5-6,TRBJ2-5,-,TGTGCCAGCAGCTTGACGGGTCCTGAGACCCAGTACTTC,CASSLTGPETQYF
TRBD1,TRBV7-6,TRBJ1-6,-,TGTGCCAGCAGCCCGACAGGGGTCTCACCCCTCCACTTT,CASSPTGVSPLHF
-,TRBV18,TRBJ1-4,-,TGTGCCAGCTCACCCGGGGACGTGCGGGGTGAAAAACTGTTTTTT,CASSPGDVRGEKLFF
-,TRBV13,TRBJ2-5,-,TGTGCCAGCAGCTTAGGGACTGGCGGGATGGGAGAGACCCAGTACTTC,CASSLGTGGMGETQYF
TRBD2,TRBV5-6,TRBJ2-3,-,TGTGCCAGCAGCAGTGGACTAGCGGGGGGCACAGATACGCAGTATTTT,CASSSGLAGGTDTQYF
TRBD1,TRBV5-1,TRBJ1-1,-,TGCGCCAGCAGCCCCCGACAGGGAGCCCAAGCTTTCTTT,CASSPRQGAQAFF
TRBD1,TRBV5-1,TRBJ2-5,-,TGCGCCAGCAGCTTGAGTAACAGGGGAGATGAGACCCAGTACTTC,CASSLSNRGDETQYF
TRBD1,TRBV18,TRBJ1-1,-,TGTGCCAGCTCACCACTGCACAGGGGAGTCACTGAAGCTTTCTTT,CASSPLHRGVTEAFF
TRBD2,TRBV9,TRBJ2-7,-,TGTGCCAGCAGCGTAGAGAGCGGGGGGGCCTTTTGGGACGAGCAGTACTTC,CASSVESGGAFWDEQYF
-,TRBV9,TRBJ1-1,-,TGTGCCAGCAGCATTGACTGGAACACTGAAGCTTTCTTT,CASSIDWNTEAFF
-,TRBV2,TRBJ1-6,-,TGTGCCAGCTTGGGCCGTTCAGAGGGAGGTTCACCCCTCCACTTT,CASLGRSEGGSPLHF
-,TRBV12-5,TRBJ2-5,once,TGTGCTAGTGGTTTGGGTGGGAGGACCCAGTACTTC,CASGLGGRTQYF
-,TRBV5-4,TRBJ2-1,-,TGTGCCAGCAGCCCCCGAGGCCCGTACAATGAGCAGTTCTTC,CASSPRGPYNEQFF
-,TRBV4-3,TRBJ1-2,once,TGCGCCAGCAGCCAAGACGGCAGAGGCTATGGCTACACCTTC,CASSQDGRGYGYTF
-,TRBV7-9,TRBJ1-1,-,TGTGCCAGCAACCGAAAAACCCAGGGATTGGGGATGGGCACTGAAGCTTTCTTT,CASNRKTQGLGMGTEAFF
-,TRBV6-5,TRBJ1-6,-,TGTGCCAGCAGTTCAGGGGCTTGGAATTCACCCCTCCACTTT,CASSSGAWNSPLHF
-,TRBV27,TRBJ2-7,once,TGTGCCAGCAGAGGTTACAGTGCTTTATCCCACGAGCAGTACTTC,CASRGYSALSHEQYF
-,TRBV6-4,TRBJ1-1,few,TGTGCCAGCAGTACCCGGGGAGGGGTCACTGAAGCTTTCTTT,CASSTRGGVTEAFF
-,TRBV11-2,TRBJ1-1,-,TGTGCCAGCAGCTTAGGGGAGGGAATGGTCGCTTTCTTT,CASSLGEGMVAFF
TRBD1,TRBV7-9,TRBJ1-3,-,TGTGCCAGCGAGAGGGACAGCCCTGGAAACACCATATATTTT,CASERDSPGNTIYF
TRBD1,TRBV6-5,TRBJ1-2,-,TGTGCCAGCAGTTACTTCGGACAGGGTGGCTACACCTTC,CASSYFGQGGYTF
-,TRBV6-5,TRBJ1-1,-,TGTGCCAGCAGTTACAATAACCGATTAAGTCGAGCAGCGGCTTTCTTT,CASSYNNRLSRAAAFF
-,TRBV21-1,TRBJ1-5,-,TGTGCCAGCAGCAAGGGGGCAGGGAGCAATCAGCCCCAGCATTTT,CASSKGAGSNQPQHF
-,TRBV6-1,TRBJ1-1,-,TGTGCCACCTGGGCGGGAAGATTGGACACTGAAGCTTTCTTT,CATWAGRLDTEAFF
-,TRBV15,TRBJ2-7,-,-,CATSRDRALDKDEQYF
TRBD1,TRBV27,TRBJ1-2,-,TGTGCCAGCAGTCCCAGGACAGGGGAAGGCTACACCTTC,CASSPRTGEGYTF
TRBD1,TRBV11-2,TRBJ1-3,-,TGTGCCAGCAGGGGACAGACGGTTTCTGGAAACACCATATATTTT,CASRGQTVSGNTIYF